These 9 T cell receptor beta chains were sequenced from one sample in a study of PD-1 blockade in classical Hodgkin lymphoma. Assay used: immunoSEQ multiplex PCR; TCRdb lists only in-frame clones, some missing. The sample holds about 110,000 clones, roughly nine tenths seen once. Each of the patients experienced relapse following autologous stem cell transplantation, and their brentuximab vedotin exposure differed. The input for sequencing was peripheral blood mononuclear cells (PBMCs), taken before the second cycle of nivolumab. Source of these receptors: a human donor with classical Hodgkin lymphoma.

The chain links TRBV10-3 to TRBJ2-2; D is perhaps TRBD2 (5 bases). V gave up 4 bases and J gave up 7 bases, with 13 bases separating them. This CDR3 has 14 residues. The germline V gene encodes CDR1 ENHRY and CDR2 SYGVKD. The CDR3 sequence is CAISVSGMGGELFF. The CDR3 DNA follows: TGTGCCATCAGTGTATCGGGGATGGGCGGGGAGCTGTTTTTT.

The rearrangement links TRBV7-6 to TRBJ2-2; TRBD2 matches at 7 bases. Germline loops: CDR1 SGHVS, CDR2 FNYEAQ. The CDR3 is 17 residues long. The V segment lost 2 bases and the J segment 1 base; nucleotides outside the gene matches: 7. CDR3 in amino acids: CASSLSTASGNTGELFF. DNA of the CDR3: TGTGCCAGCAGCTTATCGACGGCTAGCGGGAACACCGGGGAGCTGTTTTTT. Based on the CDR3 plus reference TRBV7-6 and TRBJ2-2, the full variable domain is GAGVSQSPRYKVTKRGQDVALRCDPISGHVSLYWYRQALGQGPEFLTYFNYEAQQDKSGLPNDRFSAERPEGSISTLTIQRTEQRDSAMYRCASSLSTASGNTGELFFGEGSRLTVL.

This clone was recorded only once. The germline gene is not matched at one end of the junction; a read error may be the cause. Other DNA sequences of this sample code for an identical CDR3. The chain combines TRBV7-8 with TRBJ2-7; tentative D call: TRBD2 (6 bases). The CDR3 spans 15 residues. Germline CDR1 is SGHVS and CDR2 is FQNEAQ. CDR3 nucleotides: TGCGCCAGCAGCTTAGCAACGGGAGTATCCTACGAGCAGTACTTC. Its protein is CASSLATGVSYEQYF.

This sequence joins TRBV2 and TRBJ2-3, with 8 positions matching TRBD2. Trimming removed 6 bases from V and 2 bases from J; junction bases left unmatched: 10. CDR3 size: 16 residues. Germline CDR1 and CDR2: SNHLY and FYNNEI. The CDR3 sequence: CASRAPTSVYTDTQYF. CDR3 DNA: TGTGCCAGCAGGGCCCCGACTAGCGTGTACACAGATACGCAGTATTTT.

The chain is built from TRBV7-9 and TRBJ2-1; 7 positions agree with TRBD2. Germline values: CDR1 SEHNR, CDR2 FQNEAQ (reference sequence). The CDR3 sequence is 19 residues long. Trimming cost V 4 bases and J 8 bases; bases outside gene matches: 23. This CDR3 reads CASSSPLGEGRLGYHEQFF. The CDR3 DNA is TGTGCCAGCAGCTCGCCCTTAGGGGAGGGCCGTTTGGGGTACCATGAGCAGTTCTTC.

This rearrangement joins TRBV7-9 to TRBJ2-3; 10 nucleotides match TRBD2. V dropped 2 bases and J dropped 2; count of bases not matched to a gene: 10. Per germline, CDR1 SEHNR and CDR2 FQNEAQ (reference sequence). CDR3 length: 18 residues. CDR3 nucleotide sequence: TGTGCCAGCAGCTTACAACCGGGACTAGCGAAACCCACAGATACGCAGTATTTT. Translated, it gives CASSLQPGLAKPTDTQYF.

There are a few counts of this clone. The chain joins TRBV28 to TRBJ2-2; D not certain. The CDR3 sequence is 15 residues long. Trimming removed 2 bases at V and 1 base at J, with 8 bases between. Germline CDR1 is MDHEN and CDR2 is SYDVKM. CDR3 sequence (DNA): TGTGCCAGCAGTTTAGGGCCGATGAACACCGGGGAGCTGTTTTTT. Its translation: CASSLGPMNTGELFF.

CDR3 in amino acids: CASSLLRGVSYNEQFF. The DNA of the CDR3 is TGTGCCAGCAGCCTTCTTCGAGGCGTTTCCTACAATGAGCAGTTCTTC. The chain recombines TRBV5-4 with TRBJ2-1; D is unresolved. CDR3 length: 16 amino acids. V gave up 4 bases and J gave up 1 base, with 15 bases separating them. The germline V gene encodes CDR1 SGHNT and CDR2 YYREEE (reference sequence). The variable domain in full, with the rest retrieved from reference TRBV5-4 and TRBJ2-1, is ETGVTQSPTHLIKTRGQQVTLRCSSQSGHNTVSWYQQALGQGPQFIFQYYREEENGRGNFPPRFSGLQFPNYSSELNVNALELDDSALYLCASSLLRGVSYNEQFFGPGTRLTVL.

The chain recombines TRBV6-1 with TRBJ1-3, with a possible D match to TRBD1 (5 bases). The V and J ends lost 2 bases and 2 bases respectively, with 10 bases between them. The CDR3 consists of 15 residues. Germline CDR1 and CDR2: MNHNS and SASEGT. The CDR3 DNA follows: TGTGCCAGCAGTGAAAAGGGACGGCCTGGAAACACCATATATTTT. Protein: CASSEKGRPGNTIYF.